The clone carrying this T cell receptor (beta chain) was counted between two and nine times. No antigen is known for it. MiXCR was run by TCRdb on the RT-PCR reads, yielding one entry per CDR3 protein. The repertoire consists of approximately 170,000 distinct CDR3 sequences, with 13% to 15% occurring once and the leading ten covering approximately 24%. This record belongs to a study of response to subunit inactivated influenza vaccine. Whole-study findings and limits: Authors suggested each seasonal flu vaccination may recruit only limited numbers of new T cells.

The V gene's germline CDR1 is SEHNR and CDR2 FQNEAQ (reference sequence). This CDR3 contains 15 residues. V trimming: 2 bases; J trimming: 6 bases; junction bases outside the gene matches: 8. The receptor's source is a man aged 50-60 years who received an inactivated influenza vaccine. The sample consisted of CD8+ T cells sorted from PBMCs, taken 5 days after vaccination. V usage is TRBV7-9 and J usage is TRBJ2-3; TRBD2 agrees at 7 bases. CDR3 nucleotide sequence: TGTGCCAGCAGCTTACTAGCGGTAGCTCAGGATACGCAGTATTTT. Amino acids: CASSLLAVAQDTQYF.